A selection of T cell receptor beta chains follows, all from one sample in a study of a mutant IDH1 vaccine in newly diagnosed glioma. These TCRs are of unknown antigen specificity. Sequencing used immunoSEQ multiplex PCR; TCRdb keeps in-frame clones, though not all of them. Of tens of thousands of clones listed, roughly four fifths are singletons. The material sequenced was PBMCs, taken from a glioma patient whose treatment included an IDH1 peptide vaccine. All receptors come from a man between 25 and 39 years old with glioma. CDR3s include the opening cysteine and the closing phenylalanine or tryptophan. Fields, in order: D gene, clone size, V gene, J gene, CDR3 DNA, CDR3 protein. A D gene is named only where the DNA matches it firmly. Where a row states a size, it is once, few, many or the class of an expanded clone; other rows omit it.

>NA|NA|TRBV25-1|TRBJ2-2
TGTGCCAGCAGTGAATATTCGGCCATCACCGGGGAGCTGTTTTTT
CASSEYSAITGELFF
>NA|NA|TRBV20-1|TRBJ2-3
TGCAGTGCTAGGGGCGGAGATACGCAGTATTTT
CSARGGDTQYF
>TRBD1|NA|TRBV6-1|TRBJ1-2
TGTGCCAGCAGCCCGGGACAGGGTATGGGCGGCTACACCTTC
CASSPGQGMGGYTF
>NA|NA|TRBV25-1|TRBJ2-7
TGTGCCAGCAGTCCCGTAGGCTACGAGCAGTACTTC
CASSPVGYEQYF
>NA|NA|TRBV14|TRBJ1-5
TGTGCCAGCAGCCAAGATTTGTGGCAGCCCCAGCATTTT
CASSQDLWQPQHF
>TRBD1|once|TRBV27|TRBJ1-3
TGTGCCAGCAGTTACGGGACAGGCTCTGGAAACACCATATATTTT
CASSYGTGSGNTIYF
>TRBD2|NA|TRBV5-1|TRBJ2-5
TGCGCCAGCAGCTTACGGACTAGCGGGGCCGGTGAGACCCAGTACTTC
CASSLRTSGAGETQYF
>TRBD1|NA|TRBV11-3|TRBJ2-7
TGTGCCAGCAGCGTACAGGGGGACTCCTACGAGCAGTACTTC
CASSVQGDSYEQYF
>NA|NA|TRBV27|TRBJ2-7
TGTGCCAGCAGGGGGACTGGGAGTGTGAGAGAGCAGTACTTC
CASRGTGSVREQYF
>NA|NA|TRBV7-9|TRBJ1-1
TGTGCCAGCAGCTTATATGGGCAGAGTGAAGCTTTCTTT
CASSLYGQSEAFF
>TRBD1|once|TRBV28|TRBJ1-6
TGTGCCAGCAGTTGGACAGGGGATAATTCACCCCTCCACTTT
CASSWTGDNSPLHF
>NA|NA|TRBV29-1|TRBJ1-1
TGCAGCGCCCAGACGGGGGCTGGTGGCACTGAAGCTTTCTTT
CSAQTGAGGTEAFF
>NA|NA|TRBV29-1|TRBJ1-1
TGCAGCGTTGGGGTGAGCATGAACACTGAAGCTTTCTTT
CSVGVSMNTEAFF
>TRBD1|NA|TRBV11-3|TRBJ1-1
TGTGCCAGCAGCTTAGATCGGACAGGGAACACTGAAGCTTTCTTT
CASSLDRTGNTEAFF
>NA|NA|TRBV30|TRBJ2-7
TGTGCCTGGAGTGCCACCGGACAGATCTACGAGCAGTACTTC
CAWSATGQIYEQYF
>NA|NA|TRBV6-1|TRBJ2-7
TGTGCCAGCAGTGAAGCCGGACTACTGATTCCCTACGAGCAGTACTTC
CASSEAGLLIPYEQYF
>NA|medium-sized|TRBV2|TRBJ2-3
TGTGCCAGCAGTGAAGCGCTTCTTCAGGTTTCCACAGATACGCAGTATTTT
CASSEALLQVSTDTQYF
>TRBD1|NA|TRBV27|TRBJ1-5
TGTGCCAGCAGTCCCACCGGGACAGGGGGCAGGAGCAATCAGCCCCAGCATTTT
CASSPTGTGGRSNQPQHF
>TRBD2|NA|TRBV2|TRBJ2-7
TGTGCCAGCATCGGCGGCGGGAGGGCCTACGAGCAGTACTTC
CASIGGGRAYEQYF
>NA|NA|TRBV19|TRBJ2-2
TGTGCCAGTAGGACGGACGGGAACACCGGGGAGCTGTTTTTT
CASRTDGNTGELFF
>TRBD1|NA|TRBV19|TRBJ1-2
TGTGCCAGTAGTCCCCGACAGGGGCGGAGGAATGGCTACACCTTC
CASSPRQGRRNGYTF
>TRBD1|NA|TRBV7-2|TRBJ2-2
TGTGCCAGCAGCTTATGGGGACAGTGGGTAGGGGCCGGGGAGCTGTTTTTT
CASSLWGQWVGAGELFF
>TRBD1|few|TRBV30|TRBJ1-5
TGTGCCTGGAGTGCGCAGGGGGAGCAGCCCCAGCATTTT
CAWSAQGEQPQHF
>NA|NA|TRBV5-1|TRBJ2-3
TGCGCCAGCAGAGGCCGTGAGGTGAGGACAGATACGCAGTATTTT
CASRGREVRTDTQYF
>NA|NA|TRBV5-4|TRBJ1-2
TGTGCCAGCAGCGGGGTTGATGGCTACACCTTC
CASSGVDGYTF
>NA|medium-sized|TRBV5-1|TRBJ1-4
TGCGCCAGCAGAGAAGACAGCGGAGATGCTAATGAAAAACTGTTTTTT
CASREDSGDANEKLFF
>NA|once|TRBV4-3|TRBJ2-1
TGCGCCAGCAGCCCCTTATCGAACACAAACAATGAGCAGTTCTTC
CASSPLSNTNNEQFF
>NA|NA|TRBV6-5|TRBJ1-4
TGTGCCAGCAGTTACCGGCAGGCTAATGAAAAACTGTTTTTT
CASSYRQANEKLFF
>TRBD1|NA|TRBV13|TRBJ2-7
TGTGCCAGCAGCGTAGACAGGGGGACCTCCTACGAGCAGTACTTC
CASSVDRGTSYEQYF
>NA|NA|TRBV6-1|TRBJ1-5
TGTGCCAGCAGTATGGAACTAAATCAGCCCCAGCATTTT
CASSMELNQPQHF
>TRBD1|NA|TRBV19|TRBJ1-1
TGTGCCAGTAGTCCCCGGACAGGCGGGAACACTGAAGCTTTCTTT
CASSPRTGGNTEAFF
>NA|NA|TRBV2|TRBJ2-2
TGTGCCAGCAGTGACAGGGAGAGCACCGGGGAGCTGTTTTTT
CASSDRESTGELFF
>NA|NA|TRBV15|TRBJ2-5
TGTGCCACCAGCTCCGACAGGGTCCGGGGGGAGACCCAGTACTTC
CATSSDRVRGETQYF
>NA|NA|TRBV28|TRBJ2-7
TGTGCCAGCAGTTTCCCCGGCGGTGCGATTAAGGGATACGAGCAGTACTTC
CASSFPGGAIKGYEQYF
>NA|NA|TRBV4-1|TRBJ1-3
TGCGCCAGCAGCCAAGACAACAGGGCGGGGGGTCCTGGAAACACCATATATTTT
CASSQDNRAGGPGNTIYF
>NA|NA|TRBV10-3|TRBJ1-1
TGTGCCATCAGTGAAACCTACACTGAAGCTTTCTTT
CAISETYTEAFF
>TRBD2|NA|TRBV7-2|TRBJ2-7
TGTGCCAGCAGCTTGACTAGCGGGAGCGAGCAGTACTTC
CASSLTSGSEQYF
>NA|NA|TRBV5-5|TRBJ2-6
TGTGCCAGCAGCCATTCGGTCTCTGGGGCCAACGTCCTGACTTTC
CASSHSVSGANVLTF
>TRBD1|NA|TRBV5-1|TRBJ2-7
TGCGCCAGCAGCACGGGAGGACAGGGGGACCACGAGCAGTACTTC
CASSTGGQGDHEQYF
>TRBD1|once|TRBV29-1|TRBJ1-4
TGCAGCGTTGGGACAGGAACTAATGAAAAACTGTTTTTT
CSVGTGTNEKLFF
>TRBD1|NA|TRBV5-6|TRBJ1-1
TGTGCCAGCAGCCTAACCGGGACAGGGAACACTGAAGCTTTCTTT
CASSLTGTGNTEAFF
>TRBD2|once|TRBV28|TRBJ2-1
TGTGCCAGCAGTTTATCCCCATCCGGGACTAGCGGGAGAAGGGTCTACAATGAGCAGTTCTTC
CASSLSPSGTSGRRVYNEQFF
>NA|NA|TRBV5-1|TRBJ2-5
TGCGCCAGCAGCATGGGGGGCAGGGGCCAAGAGACCCAGTACTTC
CASSMGGRGQETQYF
>TRBD2|NA|TRBV9|TRBJ2-5
TGTGCCAGCAGTGAGAGACTAGCGGGGCCGGGTAGGCAAGAGACCCAGTACTTC
CASSERLAGPGRQETQYF
>NA|NA|TRBV4-3|TRBJ2-1
TGCGCCAGCAGCAAACCACCCTTTACGAGCCCCGATGAGCAGTTCTTC
CASSKPPFTSPDEQFF
>NA|NA|TRBV7-2|TRBJ1-2
TGTGCCAGCAGCTTACAATCAGCCAATAACTATGGCTACACCTTC
CASSLQSANNYGYTF
>NA|NA|TRBV9|TRBJ2-3
TGTGCCAGCAGCGTAGCTTTGGGGACAGATACGCAGTATTTT
CASSVALGTDTQYF
>NA|NA|TRBV5-6|TRBJ1-2
TGTGCCAGCAGCGAGGGGACGGCACAATATGGCTACACCTTC
CASSEGTAQYGYTF
>NA|NA|TRBV5-1|TRBJ2-1
TGCGCCAGCAGTTTGGCCCTAAATGAGCAGTTCTTC
CASSLALNEQFF
>NA|NA|TRBV9|TRBJ2-5
TGTGCCAGCAGCGTAGCAGCCAGTTCAGAGACCCAGTACTTC
CASSVAASSETQYF
>NA|NA|TRBV27|TRBJ2-7
TGTGCCAGCAGCCACCTCTCGACCGTATCCTACGAGCAGTACTTC
CASSHLSTVSYEQYF
>NA|NA|TRBV2|TRBJ1-1
TGTGCCAGCAGTGTTATCAGGATAAACACTGAAGCTTTCTTT
CASSVIRINTEAFF
>TRBD1|NA|TRBV2|TRBJ2-2
TGTGCCAGCAGTGGGGACAGGGGGAACACCGGGGAGCTGTTTTTT
CASSGDRGNTGELFF
>NA|NA|TRBV13|TRBJ2-3
TGTGCCAGCAGCTTAGAGGGACACCAAAACACAGATACGCAGTATTTT
CASSLEGHQNTDTQYF
>NA|once|TRBV5-1|TRBJ2-5
TGCGCCAGCAGCTTGGGACAGGTCCCGGGGGAGACCCAGTACTTC
CASSLGQVPGETQYF
>NA|once|TRBV25-1|TRBJ1-1
TGTGCCAGCAGTGAACTGAACACTGAAGCTTTCTTT
CASSELNTEAFF
>NA|NA|TRBV5-6|TRBJ2-1
TGTGCCAGCAGCTTACAGGTTAGCTCCTACAATGAGCAGTTCTTC
CASSLQVSSYNEQFF
>NA|NA|TRBV4-2|TRBJ1-2
TGTGCCAGCAGCCAAGCGACGGTTTGGGGCTATGGCTACACCTTC
CASSQATVWGYGYTF